This TCR beta chain is drawn from a study of neurological immune-mediated disorders (dated by TCRdb to between 2018 and 2021). For the wider study: Peripheral blood TCR-beta repertoires from patients with HTLV-I-associated myelopathy (HAM/TSP), patients with multiple sclerosis, and healthy controls were compared in the study using UMI-based sequencing. The 95 to 110 TCR-beta libraries covered PBMC samples along with longitudinal samples, technical triplicates, and paired sorted CD4+ and CD8+ T-cell subsets. Of the roughly 71 subjects in the cohort, some 14 were HAM/TSP patients, some 34 were multiple sclerosis patients, and approximately 20 were healthy controls. General findings and caveats noted by the study authors: The highest TCR clonal expansion was observed in HAM/TSP patients, whereas the lowest was observed in MS patients, even when compared with healthy controls. Expanded clones from different subjects shared no identical CDR3 amino acid sequences, which suggests that TCR-beta repertoires were private in all groups.

This clonotype was recorded many times. The target of this receptor is not known. Germline and junction disagree at one end, which may indicate a read error. The CDR3 starts with the cysteine, ends with the phenylalanine, and has 12 residues. CDR3 DNA only is kept here, 36 bases in frame from base 1. CDR1 KGHSH and CDR2 LQKENI were looked up in the germline V gene. cDNA synthesis used template-switch 5'RACE with a primer carrying a 10-nucleotide random unique molecular identifier tagging each TCR transcript. Over 160 million TCR-beta sequences, covering 15-18 subjects, were produced in each sequencing run. The RNeasy kit was used for extraction of total RNA. TCR-beta VDJ regions were amplified with primers for the TCR constant region and the 5'RACE anchor, using the KAPA Real-time Library Amplification kit. Sample indexes and Illumina adaptors were added in a first PCR, after which library yield was increased in a second PCR. After Ampure bead purification, the TCR product of roughly 650 bp was size-selected on a 2% E-gel SizeSelection system. Before pooling, library quality was checked on a Bioanalyzer, concentration was measured with Qubit, and libraries were quantified with the Kapa Library Quantification kit. An Illumina HiSeq 2500 sequenced the libraries paired-end 2 x 150 bp. To increase sequence diversity, about 25-31% phiX was spiked into each library pool. Under the source paper's analysis protocol: The UMI-based MiGEC pipeline processed quality-filtered reads and removed over 75% of raw TCR sequences during error correction. VDJ genes were aligned to IMGT germline references, and clonotypes were defined by unique CDR3 amino acid sequence plus V-J genes. VDJtools evaluated clonal expansion, Shannon diversity and CDR3 relatedness (CalcPairwiseDistances, ClusterSamples); CLCbio workbench built phylogenetic trees. A clone was classed as expanded if it had 8 or more unique UMIs, a cutoff based on coefficient-of-variation modelling across technical triplicates. The public reads were reprocessed in TCRdb via fastp at Q25 and MiXCR, keeping in-frame beta chains. CDR3 protein sequences are deduplicated, and each keeps its most common genes and DNA. TCRdb's processing, not the authors' own work, is the source of the V and J calls. Recorded for this sample are 20,000 or so distinct CDR3 sequences; 15% of them occurred a single time. Around 16% of the sample goes to the ten largest clones.

Unsorted PBMC libraries were generated from 2 million PBMCs stored in RNAlater at -80 °C until RNA extraction. Peripheral blood was subjected to Ficoll-Hypaque density gradient centrifugation to isolate PBMCs, which were then cryopreserved in liquid nitrogen. The rearrangement joined TRBV18 to TRBJ2-6, with TRBD1 tentatively as D gene (6 bases match). Material: PBMCs. The sequence came from a female donor with HTLV-1-associated myelopathy (HAM/TSP). CDR3 reads: CASSPRTGTPDF. The nucleotides are TGTGCCAGCTCACCACGAACCGGGACACCGGATTTC. Outside the CDR3, residues come from the reference TRBV18 and TRBJ2-6 proteins, so the full variable domain is: NAGVMQNPRHLVRRRGQEARLRCSPMKGHSHVYWYRQLPEEGLKFMVYLQKENIIDESGMPKERFSAEFPKEGPSILRIQQVVRGDSAAYFCASSPRTGTPDFGAGSRLTVL.